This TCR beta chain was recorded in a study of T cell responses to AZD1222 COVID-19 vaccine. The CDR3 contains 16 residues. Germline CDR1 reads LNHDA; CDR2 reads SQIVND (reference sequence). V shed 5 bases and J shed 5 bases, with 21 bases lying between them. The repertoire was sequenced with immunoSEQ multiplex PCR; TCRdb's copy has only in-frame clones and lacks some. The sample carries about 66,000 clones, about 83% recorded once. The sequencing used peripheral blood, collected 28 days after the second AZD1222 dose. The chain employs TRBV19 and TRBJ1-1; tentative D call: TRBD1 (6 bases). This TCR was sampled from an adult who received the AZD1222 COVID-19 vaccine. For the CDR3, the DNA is TGTGCCAGTAGTGGGCTCCTAACAGGGAGGTGGACTGAAGCTTTCTTT. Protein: CASSGLLTGRWTEAFF.